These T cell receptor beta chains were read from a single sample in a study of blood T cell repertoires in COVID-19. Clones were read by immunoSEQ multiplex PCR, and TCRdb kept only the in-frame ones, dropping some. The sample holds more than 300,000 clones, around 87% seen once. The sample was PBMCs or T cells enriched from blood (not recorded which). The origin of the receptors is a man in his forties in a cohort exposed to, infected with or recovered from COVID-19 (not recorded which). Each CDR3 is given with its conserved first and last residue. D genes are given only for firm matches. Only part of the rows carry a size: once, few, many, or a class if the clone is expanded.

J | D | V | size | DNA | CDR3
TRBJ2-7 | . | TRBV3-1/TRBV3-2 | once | TGTGCCAGCACCCTAACAGGTAGGGGCGAGCAGTACTTC | CASTLTGRGEQYF
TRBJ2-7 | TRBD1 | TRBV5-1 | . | TGCGCCAGCAGCTTCCCAGGGACAGCCCACGAGCAGTACTTC | CASSFPGTAHEQYF
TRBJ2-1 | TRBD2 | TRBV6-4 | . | TGTGCCAGCAGTGACTCTAGCGGGAGCTACAATGAGCAGTTCTTC | CASSDSSGSYNEQFF
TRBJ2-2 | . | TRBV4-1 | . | TGCGCCAGCACGGGCACCGGGGAGCTGTTTTTT | CASTGTGELFF
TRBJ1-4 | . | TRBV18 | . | TGTGCCAGCTCACCGATTCGCAGCGCAACTAATGAAAAACTGTTTTTT | CASSPIRSATNEKLFF
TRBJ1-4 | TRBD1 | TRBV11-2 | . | TGTGCCAGCAGCTTATGGGACAGGGGTCAAAAACTGTTTTTT | CASSLWDRGQKLFF
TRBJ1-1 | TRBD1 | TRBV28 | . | TGTGCCAGCAGTTCACCACAGGGGATGAACACTGAAGCTTTCTTT | CASSSPQGMNTEAFF
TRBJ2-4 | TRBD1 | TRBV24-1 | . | TGTGCCACCACAGCCCCACCGGGACAGGGGGCGGGTATAGAGTACTTC | CATTAPPGQGAGIEYF
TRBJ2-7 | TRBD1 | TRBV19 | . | TGTGCCAGTAGTCGACAGGGGCCCGCCGAGCAGTACTTC | CASSRQGPAEQYF
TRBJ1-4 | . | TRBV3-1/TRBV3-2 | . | TGTGCCAGCAGCCTGGACAGATCTGAAAAACTGTTTTTT | CASSLDRSEKLFF
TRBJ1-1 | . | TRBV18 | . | TGTGCCAGCTCACCCTTGGACAAGAACACTGAAGCTTTCTTT | CASSPLDKNTEAFF
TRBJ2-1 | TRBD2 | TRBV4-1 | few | TGCGCCAGCAGCCCCACTAGCGGGACAAATGAGCAGTTCTTC | CASSPTSGTNEQFF
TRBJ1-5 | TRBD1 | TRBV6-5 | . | TGTGCCAGCAGCGACGGTGCAGGGGGTTTTCAGCCCCAGCATTTT | CASSDGAGGFQPQHF
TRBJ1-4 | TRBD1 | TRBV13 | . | TGTGCCAGCAGCTTAAGATCCCCGACAGGGCTTAATGAAAAACTGTTTTTT | CASSLRSPTGLNEKLFF
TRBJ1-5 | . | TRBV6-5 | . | TGTGCCAGCAGTTACTCTGGCTCAGGAAGCAATCAGCCCCAGCATTTT | CASSYSGSGSNQPQHF
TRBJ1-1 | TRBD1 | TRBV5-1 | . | TGCGCCAGCAGCCTCAGGGGGGCCATGAACACTGAAGCTTTCTTT | CASSLRGAMNTEAFF
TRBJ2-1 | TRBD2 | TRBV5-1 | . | TGCGCCAGCAGTTCCGCCCTAGCGGGAGGGCACAATGAGCAGTTCTTC | CASSSALAGGHNEQFF
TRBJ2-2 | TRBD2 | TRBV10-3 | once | TGTGCCATGAAAGCGGGAGCGAACACCGGGGAGCTGTTTTTT | CAMKAGANTGELFF
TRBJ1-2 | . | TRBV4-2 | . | TGTGCCAGCAGCCAAGAGACAGGCTACTATGGCTACACCTTC | CASSQETGYYGYTF
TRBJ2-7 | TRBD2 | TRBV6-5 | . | TGTGCCAGCTCTTTCGGGAGGAACTCCTACGAGCAGTACTTC | CASSFGRNSYEQYF
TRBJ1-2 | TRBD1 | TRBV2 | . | TGTGCCAGCAGTTCCACAGGGGGATCCTATGGCTACACCTTC | CASSSTGGSYGYTF
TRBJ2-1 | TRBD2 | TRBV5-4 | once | TGTGCCAGCAGCTTGCGCACTAGCGGGAGTGGGAATGAGCAGTTCTTC | CASSLRTSGSGNEQFF
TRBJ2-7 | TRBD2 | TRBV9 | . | TGTGCCAGCAGCGTAACTAGCGGGAGTCGCGAGCAGTACTTC | CASSVTSGSREQYF
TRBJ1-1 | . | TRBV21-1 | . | TGTGCCAGCAGCAATAGCCTGGCGGGCACTGAAGCTTTCTTT | CASSNSLAGTEAFF
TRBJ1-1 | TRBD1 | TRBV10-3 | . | TGTGCCACCAGGACAGGGCGGAACACTGAAGCTTTCTTT | CATRTGRNTEAFF
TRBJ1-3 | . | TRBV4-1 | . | TGCGCCAGCAGCCAAGCTACAGGATACTCTGGAAACACCATATATTTT | CASSQATGYSGNTIYF
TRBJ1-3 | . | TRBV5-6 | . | TGTGCCAGCAGCTCAGACATCGGAAACACCATATATTTT | CASSSDIGNTIYF
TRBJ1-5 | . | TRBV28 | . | TGTGCCGCTTACAGGGAATTGGGACAGCCCCAGCATTTT | CAAYRELGQPQHF
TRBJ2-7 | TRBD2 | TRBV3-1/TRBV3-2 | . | TGTGCCAGCAGCGAAACAGAACTAGCGGGACCCTACGAGCAGTACTTC | CASSETELAGPYEQYF